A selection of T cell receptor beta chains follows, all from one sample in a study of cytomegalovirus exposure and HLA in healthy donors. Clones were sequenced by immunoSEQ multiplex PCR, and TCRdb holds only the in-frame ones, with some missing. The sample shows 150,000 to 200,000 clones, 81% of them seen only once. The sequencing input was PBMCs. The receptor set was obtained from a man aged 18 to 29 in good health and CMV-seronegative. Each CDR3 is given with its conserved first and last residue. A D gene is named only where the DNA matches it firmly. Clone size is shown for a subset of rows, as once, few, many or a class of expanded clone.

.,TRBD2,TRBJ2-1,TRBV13,CASSPRTGTSGKGRGYNEQFF,TGTGCCAGCAGCCCGCGAACCGGGACTAGCGGGAAAGGGAGGGGCTACAATGAGCAGTTCTTC
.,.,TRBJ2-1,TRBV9,CASSVAARNNEQFF,TGTGCCAGCAGCGTAGCGGCGCGGAACAATGAGCAGTTCTTC
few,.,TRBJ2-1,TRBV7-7,CASSLGQNNEQFF,TGTGCTAGCAGCTTAGGACAGAACAATGAGCAGTTCTTC
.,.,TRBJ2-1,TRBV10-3,CAIRESGGIYNEQFF,TGTGCCATCAGGGAGTCAGGCGGGATCTACAATGAGCAGTTCTTC
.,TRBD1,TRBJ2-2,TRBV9,CASSFPTRDRGRPGELFF,TGTGCCAGCAGCTTCCCCACCCGGGACAGGGGGAGACCCGGGGAGCTGTTTTTT
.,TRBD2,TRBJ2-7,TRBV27,CASSTTGTSGSLSSYEQYF,TGTGCCAGCAGTACGACCGGGACTAGCGGGAGCCTCAGCTCCTACGAGCAGTACTTC
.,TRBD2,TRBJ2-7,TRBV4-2,CASSQDLGGGSYEQYF,TGTGCCAGCAGCCAAGATCTGGGCGGGGGCTCCTACGAGCAGTACTTC
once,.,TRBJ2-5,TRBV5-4,CASSPTGGRAGETQYF,TGTGCCAGCAGCCCGACTGGCGGGCGAGCGGGAGAGACCCAGTACTTC
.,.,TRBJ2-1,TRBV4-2,CASSQDSNEQFF,TGTGCCAGCAGCCAAGATAGCAATGAGCAGTTCTTC
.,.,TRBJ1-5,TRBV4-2,CASSQETAGSNQPQHF,TGTGCCAGCAGCCAAGAAACAGCGGGAAGCAATCAGCCCCAGCATTTT
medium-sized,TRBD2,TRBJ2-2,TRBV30,CAWRSGRADTGELFF,TGTGCCTGGAGGAGCGGGAGGGCGGACACCGGGGAGCTGTTTTTT
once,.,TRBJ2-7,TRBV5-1,CASSSKTATYEQYF,TGCGCCAGCAGCTCTAAGACAGCTACCTACGAGCAGTACTTC
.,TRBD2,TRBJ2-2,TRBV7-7,CASSPLPRLAVNTGELFF,TGTGCTAGCAGCCCCCTACCGAGACTAGCGGTTAACACCGGGGAGCTGTTTTTT
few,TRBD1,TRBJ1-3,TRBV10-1,CASGQGGGNTIYF,TGCGCCAGCGGACAGGGCGGTGGAAACACCATATATTTT
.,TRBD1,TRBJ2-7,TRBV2,CASSAETGSYEQYF,TGTGCCAGCAGTGCCGAGACAGGGTCGTACGAGCAGTACTTC
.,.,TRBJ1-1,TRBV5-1,CASSLGEGRGNTEAFF,TGCGCCAGCAGCTTGGGGGAAGGGAGGGGGAACACTGAAGCTTTCTTT
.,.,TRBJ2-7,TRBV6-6,CASSRSTGTEQYF,TGTGCCAGCAGTCGCTCGACAGGCACCGAGCAGTACTTC
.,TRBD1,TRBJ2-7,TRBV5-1,CASSQGTGTYEQYF,TGCGCCAGCAGCCAAGGGACAGGAACCTACGAGCAGTACTTC